The source of this T cell receptor (beta chain) is a study of neurological immune-mediated disorders. General study points: The absence of any CDR3 amino acid sequence shared by expanded clones across subjects suggests that repertoires were private in all groups.

Ten or more counts support this clonotype. What it binds is not known. There are 12 residues in the CDR3. Germline-derived CDR1 and CDR2 are SGHTA and FQGNSA. The V and J ends lost 7 bases and 3 bases respectively, with 7 bases between them. Synthesis of cDNA was accomplished via 5'RACE employing 10-nucleotide random UMIs. Sequencing runs each yielded over 160 million TCR-beta sequences from 15-18 subjects. TCRdb re-called the 5' RACE reads with MiXCR, one entry per CDR3 protein. This table holds about 33,000 distinct CDR3 sequences, 1.5% found once. The origin of this receptor is a woman between 25 and 40 years old with multiple sclerosis. Input material: PBMCs. This chain links TRBV7-2 with TRBJ2-1; D gene uncertain. CDR3 DNA: TGTGCCAGCAAACAGAGCTACAATGAGCAGTTCTTC. Protein product: CASKQSYNEQFF.